A single T cell receptor (beta chain) is shown here with its context. What it binds is not known. General study findings and limits: Tumor memory CD4+ T cell TCR gene usage was found to cluster with blood and lymph node memory CD4+ cells and with lymph node naive CD4+ cells. The larger cohort examined one V-J beta rearrangement, not whole repertoires.

Purified naive CD4+ T cells were depleted of CD25+ Tregs. The CDR3 runs 15 residues. Trimming shortened V by 6 bases and J by 5 bases, and 17 bases separated the two germline ends. TCRdb reanalysed the 5' RACE reads using MiXCR and keeps one entry per CDR3 protein. The sample has around 29,000 distinct CDR3 sequences; roughly 24% are singletons. The specimen sequenced was naive CD4+ T cells sorted from a lymph node. The sample's subset: naive CD4+ T cells, CD4+CD45RA+CD25-. The origin of this receptor is a female donor with breast cancer. The chain recombines TRBV12-3 or TRBV12-4 with TRBJ2-1; tentative D call: TRBD2 (6 bases). CDR3 residues: CASSEARLVNNEQFF. CDR3 DNA: TGTGCCAGCAGCGAAGCTCGACTAGTGAACAATGAGCAGTTCTTC.